This T cell receptor beta chain appears in the sequencing data of a study of shared clonotypes between healthy human individuals. Sequenced by immunoSEQ multiplex PCR; TCRdb stores in-frame clones only, minus some. The data show about 2.3 million clones, 85% to 95% seen once. Trimming shortened V by 4 bases and J by 3 bases, and 12 bases separated the two germline ends. Germline V gene sequence: CDR1 SNHLY, CDR2 FYNNEI. This CDR3 has 15 residues. V gene TRBV2 combines with J gene TRBJ2-2; D gene ambiguous. Material: naive CD4+ T cells from PBMCs. As to subset: CD45RA+ positively selected. This TCR was recovered from a man aged 18-30 years in good health. Some clones in this sample may be carry-over from other donors' samples. CDR3: CASSGNSLHTGELFF. In nucleotides, the CDR3 is TGTGCCAGCAGTGGAAATAGCTTACACACCGGGGAGCTGTTTTTT. The entire variable domain, with the rest obtained from reference TRBV2 and TRBJ2-2, is as follows: EPEVTQTPSHQVTQMGQEVILRCVPISNHLYFYWYRQILGQKVEFLVSFYNNEISEKSEIFDDQFSVERPDGSNFTLKIRSTKLEDSAMYFCASSGNSLHTGELFFGEGSRLTVL.